One T cell receptor (delta chain) is described in this entry. No antigen is known for it. The protein that TCRdb holds for this DNA derives from a much larger clone and differs from the translated DNA at residue 17, which likely indicates a read error; the protein shown here is translated from the DNA. The identical CDR3 is also encoded by other nucleotide sequences in the sample. The sample is drawn from a study of gamma-delta T cells after stem cell transplantation (dated by TCRdb to the mid-2010s). To prepare the library, RT-PCR was applied. Sequencing was carried out with an Illumina MiSeq. For TCRdb, the public reads were processed anew by CATT, and duplicate DNA sequences were folded into one row. The sample yields around 16,000 delta-chain clones; almost 9.5% were counted once. Of the sample, around 64% is held by the ten largest clones. CDR1 GEAIGNYY and CDR2 EKD were looked up in the germline V gene. The CDR3 covers 20 residues, taking in both the cysteine and the phenylalanine. Only the CDR3 part of the read is kept: 60 bases, read in frame from the first base. The germline V and J ends show losses of 0 bases and 10 bases respectively, and no gene match explains 27 bases of the junction.

Sequenced: gamma-delta T cells. The chain is made from TRDV2 and TRDJ1; TRDD3 fits 8 bases in the junction. This clonotype was sampled from a human donor. It is not recorded whose cells these are; they may come from a transplant donor. In nucleotides, the sequence is TGTGCCTGTGACACCGCTGAAGTACTGGGGGCTCACCGAGGTGCGTATACACTCATCTTT. The encoded protein is CACDTAEVLGAHRGAYTLIF.